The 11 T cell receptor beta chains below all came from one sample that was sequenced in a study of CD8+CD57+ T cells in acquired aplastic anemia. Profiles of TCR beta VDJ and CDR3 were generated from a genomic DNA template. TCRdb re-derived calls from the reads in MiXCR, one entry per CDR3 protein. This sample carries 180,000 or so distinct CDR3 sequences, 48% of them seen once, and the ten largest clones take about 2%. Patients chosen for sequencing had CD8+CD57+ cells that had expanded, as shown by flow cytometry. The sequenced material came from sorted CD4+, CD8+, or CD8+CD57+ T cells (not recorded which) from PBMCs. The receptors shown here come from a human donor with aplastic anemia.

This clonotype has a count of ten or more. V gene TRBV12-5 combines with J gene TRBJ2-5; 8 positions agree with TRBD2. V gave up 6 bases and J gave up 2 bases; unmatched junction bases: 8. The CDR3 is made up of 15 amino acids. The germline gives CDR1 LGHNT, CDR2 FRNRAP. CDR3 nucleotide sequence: TGTGCTAGTGGACGGGTAGCGGGGACACAAGAGACCCAGTACTTC. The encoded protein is CASGRVAGTQETQYF.

CDR3 amino acids: CASSFAVSGRGENGYTF. The CDR3 DNA reads TGTGCCAGCAGCTTCGCCGTGAGTGGCAGGGGAGAGAATGGCTACACCTTC. The chain combines TRBV7-2 with TRBJ1-2; D might be TRBD1 (6 bases). This CDR3 is built from 17 residues. Trimming left V 3 bases short and J 6 bases short, with 23 bases between. Germline V gene data show CDR1 as SGHTA and CDR2 as FQGNSA.

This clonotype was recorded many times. Here the CDR3 DNA reads TGCAGTGCTAGGAGGGACAGGGCCAATTCACCCCTCCACTTT. This sequence encodes CSARRDRANSPLHF. The chain joins TRBV20-1 to TRBJ1-6, with 9 bases lining up with TRBD1. Germline trimming cut 3 bases from V and 7 bases from J; bases unmatched to any gene: 4. The CDR3 loop spans 14 amino acids. CDR1 and CDR2 (germline): DFQATT, SNEGSKA (reference sequence).

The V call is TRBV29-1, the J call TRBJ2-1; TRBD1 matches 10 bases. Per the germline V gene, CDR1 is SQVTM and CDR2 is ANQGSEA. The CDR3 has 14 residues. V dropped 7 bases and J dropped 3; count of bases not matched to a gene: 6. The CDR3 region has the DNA TGCAGCGGTACCGGACAGGGGGTCTACAATGAGCAGTTCTTC. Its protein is CSGTGQGVYNEQFF.

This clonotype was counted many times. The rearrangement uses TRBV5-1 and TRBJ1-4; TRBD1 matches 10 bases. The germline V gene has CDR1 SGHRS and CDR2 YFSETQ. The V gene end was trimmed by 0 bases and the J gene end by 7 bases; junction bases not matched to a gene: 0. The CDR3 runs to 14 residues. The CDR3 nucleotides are TGCGCCAGCAGCTTGGGGACAGGGGGTGAAAAACTGTTTTTT. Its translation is CASSLGTGGEKLFF.

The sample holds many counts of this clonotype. The CDR3 DNA sequence: TGTGCCACCAGGAGGACAATGAACACTGAAGCTTTCTTT. It translates to CATRRTMNTEAFF. The V and J genes are TRBV6-2 or TRBV6-3 and TRBJ1-1, with a tentative D call TRBD1 (5 bases). Trimming left V 10 bases short and J 0 bases short, with 12 bases between. Looked up from germline, CDR1 is MNHEY and CDR2 is SVGEGT. The CDR3 has 13 residues.

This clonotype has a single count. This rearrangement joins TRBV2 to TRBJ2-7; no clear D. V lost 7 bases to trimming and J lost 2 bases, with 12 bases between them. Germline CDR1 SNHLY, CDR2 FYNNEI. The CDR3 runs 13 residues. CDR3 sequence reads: CASKGPDAYEQYF. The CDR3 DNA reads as TGTGCCAGCAAGGGCCCCGATGCCTACGAGCAGTACTTC. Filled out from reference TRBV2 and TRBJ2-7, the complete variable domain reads EPEVTQTPSHQVTQMGQEVILRCVPISNHLYFYWYRQILGQKVEFLVSFYNNEISEKSEIFDDQFSVERPDGSNFTLKIRSTKLEDSAMYFCASKGPDAYEQYFGPGTRLTVT.

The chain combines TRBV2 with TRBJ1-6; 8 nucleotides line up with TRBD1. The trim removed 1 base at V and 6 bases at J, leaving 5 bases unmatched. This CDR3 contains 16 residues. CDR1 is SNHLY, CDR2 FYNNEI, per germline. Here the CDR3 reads CASSEGGTGPNSPLHF. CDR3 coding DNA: TGTGCCAGCAGTGAAGGAGGGACAGGCCCTAATTCACCCCTCCACTTT. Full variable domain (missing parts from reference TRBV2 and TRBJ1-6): EPEVTQTPSHQVTQMGQEVILRCVPISNHLYFYWYRQILGQKVEFLVSFYNNEISEKSEIFDDQFSVERPDGSNFTLKIRSTKLEDSAMYFCASSEGGTGPNSPLHFGNGTRLTVT.

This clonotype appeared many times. The CDR3 region has the DNA TGCGCCAGCAGCAACCGGGACTTCCCACAAGAGACCCAGTACTTC. Translation: CASSNRDFPQETQYF. V is TRBV5-1 and J is TRBJ2-5, with a possible D match to TRBD2 (6 bases). V lost 4 bases and J lost 2, with 15 bases in between. The CDR3 length is 15 residues. CDR1 is SGHRS and CDR2 is YFSETQ in the germline V gene.

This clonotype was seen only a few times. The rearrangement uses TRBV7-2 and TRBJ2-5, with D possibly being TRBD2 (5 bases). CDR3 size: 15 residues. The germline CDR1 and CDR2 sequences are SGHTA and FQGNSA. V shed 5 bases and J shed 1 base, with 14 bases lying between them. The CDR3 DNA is TGTGCCAGCAGCCCGGACTTTACTACCCAAGAGACCCAGTACTTC. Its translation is CASSPDFTTQETQYF.

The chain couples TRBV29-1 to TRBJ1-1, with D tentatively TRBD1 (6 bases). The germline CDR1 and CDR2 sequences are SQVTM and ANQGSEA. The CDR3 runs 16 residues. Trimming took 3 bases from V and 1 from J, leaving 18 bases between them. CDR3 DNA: TGCAGCGTTGAGGGAGGGGGGGTCACGACGAACACTGAAGCTTTCTTT. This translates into CSVEGGGVTTNTEAFF.